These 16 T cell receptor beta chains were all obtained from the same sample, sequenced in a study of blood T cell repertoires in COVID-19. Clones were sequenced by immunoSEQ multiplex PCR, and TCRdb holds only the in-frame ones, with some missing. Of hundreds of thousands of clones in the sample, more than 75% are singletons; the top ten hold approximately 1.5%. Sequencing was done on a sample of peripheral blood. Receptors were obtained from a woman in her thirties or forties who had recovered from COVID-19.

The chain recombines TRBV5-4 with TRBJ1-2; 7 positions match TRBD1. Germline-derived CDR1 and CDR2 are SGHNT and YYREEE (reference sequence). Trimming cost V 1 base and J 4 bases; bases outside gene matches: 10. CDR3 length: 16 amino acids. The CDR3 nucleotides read TGTGCCAGCAGCTTGACGGCCCTTACAGGGGTCTATGGCTACACCTTC. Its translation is CASSLTALTGVYGYTF.

The CDR3 nucleotides read TGCGCCAGCAGCCCCACGCGCGGGGATTCACCCCTCCACTTT. It yields the protein CASSPTRGDSPLHF. This chain links TRBV5-1 with TRBJ1-6; D not resolved. V was cut by 4 bases and J by 8 bases, with 13 bases left in between. CDR1 SGHRS and CDR2 YFSETQ come from the germline V gene. The CDR3 loop spans 14 amino acids.

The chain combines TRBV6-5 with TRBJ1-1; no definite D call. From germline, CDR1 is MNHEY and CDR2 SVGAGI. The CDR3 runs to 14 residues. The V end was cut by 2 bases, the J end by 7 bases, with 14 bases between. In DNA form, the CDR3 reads TGTGCCAGCAGTTACCTGTCGGCAACAGATGAAGCTTTCTTT. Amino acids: CASSYLSATDEAFF.

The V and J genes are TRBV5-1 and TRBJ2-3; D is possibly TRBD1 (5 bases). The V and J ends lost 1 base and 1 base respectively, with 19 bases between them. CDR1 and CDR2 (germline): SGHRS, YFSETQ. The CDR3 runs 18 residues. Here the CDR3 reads CASSLPRKAGMGTDTQYF. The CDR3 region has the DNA TGCGCCAGCAGCTTGCCCCGGAAGGCAGGGATGGGCACAGATACGCAGTATTTT. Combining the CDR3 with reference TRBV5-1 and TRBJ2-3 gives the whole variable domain KAGVTQTPRYLIKTRGQQVTLSCSPISGHRSVSWYQQTPGQGLQFLFEYFSETQRNKGNFPGRFSGRQFSNSRSEMNVSTLELGDSALYLCASSLPRKAGMGTDTQYFGPGTRLTVL.

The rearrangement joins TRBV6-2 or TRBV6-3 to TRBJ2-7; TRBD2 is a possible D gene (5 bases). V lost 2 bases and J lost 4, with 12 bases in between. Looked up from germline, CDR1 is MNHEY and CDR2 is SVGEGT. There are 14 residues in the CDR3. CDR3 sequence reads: CASSYEGSEYEQYF. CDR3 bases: TGTGCCAGCAGTTACGAGGGCAGTGAATACGAGCAGTACTTC.

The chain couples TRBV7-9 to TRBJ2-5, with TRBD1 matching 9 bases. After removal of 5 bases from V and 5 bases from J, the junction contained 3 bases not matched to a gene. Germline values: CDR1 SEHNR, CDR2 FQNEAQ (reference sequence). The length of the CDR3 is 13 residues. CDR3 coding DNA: TGTGCCAGCAGCCGGGACAGGGACGAGACCCAGTACTTC. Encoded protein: CASSRDRDETQYF.

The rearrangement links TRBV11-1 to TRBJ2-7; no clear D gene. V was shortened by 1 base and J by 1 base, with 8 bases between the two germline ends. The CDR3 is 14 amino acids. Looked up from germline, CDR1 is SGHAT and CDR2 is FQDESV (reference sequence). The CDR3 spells CASSLGVRSYEQYF. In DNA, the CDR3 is TGTGCCAGCAGCTTAGGAGTGAGATCCTACGAGCAGTACTTC.

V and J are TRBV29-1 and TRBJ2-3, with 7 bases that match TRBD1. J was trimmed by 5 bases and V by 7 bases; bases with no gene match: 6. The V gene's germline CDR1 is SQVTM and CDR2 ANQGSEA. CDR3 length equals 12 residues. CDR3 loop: CSADRALDTQYF. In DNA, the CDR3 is TGCAGCGCCGACAGGGCCCTAGATACGCAGTATTTT.

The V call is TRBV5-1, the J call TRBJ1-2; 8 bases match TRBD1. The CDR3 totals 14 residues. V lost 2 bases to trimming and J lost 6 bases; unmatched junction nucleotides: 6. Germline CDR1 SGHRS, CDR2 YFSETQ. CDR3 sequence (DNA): TGCGCCAGCAGCTTCGGGACAGGTATCAATGGCTACACCTTC. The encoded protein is CASSFGTGINGYTF.

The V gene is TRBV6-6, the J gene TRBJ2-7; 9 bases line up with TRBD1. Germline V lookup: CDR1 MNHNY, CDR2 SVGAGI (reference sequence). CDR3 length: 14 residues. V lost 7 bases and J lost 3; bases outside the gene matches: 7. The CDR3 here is CASTIADRGYEQYF. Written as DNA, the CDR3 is TGTGCCAGCACCATAGCGGACAGGGGCTACGAGCAGTACTTC.

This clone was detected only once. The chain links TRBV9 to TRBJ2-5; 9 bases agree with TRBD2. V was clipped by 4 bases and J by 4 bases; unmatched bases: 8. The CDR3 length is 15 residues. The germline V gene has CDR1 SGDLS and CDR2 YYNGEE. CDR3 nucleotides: TGTGCCAGCAGCTCATATGGGACTAGCCCAGAGACCCAGTACTTC. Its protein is CASSSYGTSPETQYF.

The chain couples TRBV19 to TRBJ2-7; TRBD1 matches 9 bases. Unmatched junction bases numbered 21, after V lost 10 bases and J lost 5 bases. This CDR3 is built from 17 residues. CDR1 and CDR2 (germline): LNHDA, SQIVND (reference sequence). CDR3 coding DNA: TGTGCCACCAACCGCTACAAGGGGGGACAGGGCGGGGACGAGCAGTACTTC. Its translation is CATNRYKGGQGGDEQYF.

In nucleotides, the CDR3 is TGCGCCAGCAGCGACGGGAGTTCTAGCACAGATACGCAGTATTTT. It is translated as CASSDGSSSTDTQYF. J is TRBJ2-3 and V is TRBV4-1; D perhaps matches TRBD2 (6 bases). CDR3 length equals 15 residues. The V and J ends lost 5 bases and 0 bases respectively, with 12 bases between them. The germline V gene has CDR1 MGHRA and CDR2 YSYEKL.

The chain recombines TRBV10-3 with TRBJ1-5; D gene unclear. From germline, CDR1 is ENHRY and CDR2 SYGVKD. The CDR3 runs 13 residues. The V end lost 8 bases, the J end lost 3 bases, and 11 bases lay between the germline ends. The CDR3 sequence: CAIAPDFNQPQHF. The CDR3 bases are TGTGCCATCGCCCCCGACTTCAATCAGCCCCAGCATTTT.

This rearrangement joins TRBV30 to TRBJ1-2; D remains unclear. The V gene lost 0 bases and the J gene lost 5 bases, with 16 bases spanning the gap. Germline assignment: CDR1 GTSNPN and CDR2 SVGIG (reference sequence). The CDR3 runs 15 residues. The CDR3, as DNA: TGTGCCTGGAGTGTCCGCCACAGAGACATATATGGCTACACCTTC. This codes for CAWSVRHRDIYGYTF.

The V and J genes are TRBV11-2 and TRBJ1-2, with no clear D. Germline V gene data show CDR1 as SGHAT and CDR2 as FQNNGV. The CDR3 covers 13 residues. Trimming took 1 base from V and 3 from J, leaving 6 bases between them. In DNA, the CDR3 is TGTGCCAGCAGCTTAGGGTCGGACTATGGCTACACCTTC. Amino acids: CASSLGSDYGYTF.